The source of this T cell receptor (beta chain) is a study of T cells in Graves' hyperthyroidism and ophthalmopathy. Diagnosis rested on symptoms, serum thyroxine and TRAb, thyroid ultrasound, and orbital computed tomography. The length of the CDR3 is 16 residues. CDR1 is MNHEY, CDR2 SMNVEV, per germline (reference sequence). Trimming took off 0 bases at V and 3 bases at J, with 12 bases between the two ends. This clonotype was counted at least ten times. What it binds is unknown. Study observations and caveats: Ophthalmopathy prediction by the model preceded onset by a median about 6 months.

RNA transcripts yielded amplified TCR beta CDR3 regions. HTBI primers drove first-round RT-PCR of the TCR CDR3. TCRdb re-called the multiplex PCR reads through MiXCR, storing one row per CDR3 protein. This table has 350,000 or so distinct CDR3 sequences, roughly 17% appearing once. This TCR was recovered from a young woman with Graves' hyperthyroidism that later progressed to Graves' ophthalmopathy. Sequenced input: blood. This sequence joins TRBV27 and TRBJ1-5, with unresolved D. CDR3 residues: CASSLSTPPSNQPQHF. The CDR3 bases are TGTGCCAGCAGTTTATCAACGCCCCCCTCCAATCAGCCCCAGCATTTT.